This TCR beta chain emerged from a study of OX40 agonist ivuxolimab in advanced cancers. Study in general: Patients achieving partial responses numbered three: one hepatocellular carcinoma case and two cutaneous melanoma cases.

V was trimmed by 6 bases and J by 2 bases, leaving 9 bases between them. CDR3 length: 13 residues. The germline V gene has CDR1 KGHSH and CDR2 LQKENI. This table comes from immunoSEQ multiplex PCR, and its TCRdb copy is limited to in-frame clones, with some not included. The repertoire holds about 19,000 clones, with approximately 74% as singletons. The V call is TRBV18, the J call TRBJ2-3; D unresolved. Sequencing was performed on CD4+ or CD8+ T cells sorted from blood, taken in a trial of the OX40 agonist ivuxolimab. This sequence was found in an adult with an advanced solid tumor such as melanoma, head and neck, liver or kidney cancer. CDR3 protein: CASSRTDTDTQYF. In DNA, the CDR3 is TGTGCCAGCTCGCGGACGGACACAGATACGCAGTATTTT.